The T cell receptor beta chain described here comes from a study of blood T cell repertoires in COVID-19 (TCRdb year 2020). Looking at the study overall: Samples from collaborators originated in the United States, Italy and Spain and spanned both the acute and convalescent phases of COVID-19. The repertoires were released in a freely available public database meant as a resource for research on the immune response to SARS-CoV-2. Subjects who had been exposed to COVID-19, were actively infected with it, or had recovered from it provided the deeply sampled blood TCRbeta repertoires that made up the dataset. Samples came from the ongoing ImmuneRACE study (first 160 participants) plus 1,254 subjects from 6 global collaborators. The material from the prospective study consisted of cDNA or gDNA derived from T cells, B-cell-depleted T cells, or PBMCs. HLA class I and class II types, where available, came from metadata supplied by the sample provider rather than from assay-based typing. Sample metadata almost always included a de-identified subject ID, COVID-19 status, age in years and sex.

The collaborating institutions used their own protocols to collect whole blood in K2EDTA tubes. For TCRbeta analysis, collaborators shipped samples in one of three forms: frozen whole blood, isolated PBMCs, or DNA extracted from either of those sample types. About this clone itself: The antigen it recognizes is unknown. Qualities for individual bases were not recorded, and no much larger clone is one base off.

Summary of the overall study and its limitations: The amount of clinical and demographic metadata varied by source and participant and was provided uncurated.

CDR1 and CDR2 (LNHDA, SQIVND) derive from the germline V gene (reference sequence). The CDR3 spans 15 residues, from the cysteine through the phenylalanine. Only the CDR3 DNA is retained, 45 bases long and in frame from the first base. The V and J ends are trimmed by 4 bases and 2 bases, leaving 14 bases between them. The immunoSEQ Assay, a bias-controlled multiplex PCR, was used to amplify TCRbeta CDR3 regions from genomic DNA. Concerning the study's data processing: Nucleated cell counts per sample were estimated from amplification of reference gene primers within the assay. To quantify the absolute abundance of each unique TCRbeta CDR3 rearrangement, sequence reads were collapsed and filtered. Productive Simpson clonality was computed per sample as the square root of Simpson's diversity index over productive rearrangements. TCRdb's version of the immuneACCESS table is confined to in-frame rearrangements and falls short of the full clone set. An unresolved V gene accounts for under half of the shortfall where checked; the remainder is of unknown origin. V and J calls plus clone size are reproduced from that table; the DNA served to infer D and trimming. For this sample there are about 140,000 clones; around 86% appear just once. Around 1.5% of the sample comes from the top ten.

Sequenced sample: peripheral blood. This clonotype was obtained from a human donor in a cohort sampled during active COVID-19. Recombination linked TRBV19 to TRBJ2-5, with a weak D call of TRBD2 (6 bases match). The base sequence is TGTGCCAGTAGTACCCCTCTCAGCGGGCAAGAGACCCAGTACTTC. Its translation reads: CASSTPLSGQETQYF.